Presented here are 28 T cell receptor beta chains from one specimen sequenced in a study of blood T cell repertoires in COVID-19 (dated by TCRdb to about 2020). Library method: the immunoSEQ multiplex PCR assay. TCRdb limited this immuneACCESS table to in-frame rearrangements with V and J called. A share of clones is missing; checked studies link under half to unresolved V genes, and the rest is unexplained. Across this sample there are about 66,000 clones, with roughly 86% seen only once. The ten largest clones capture 6.9% of the sample. The sequenced material came from peripheral blood. The receptors here all came from a man in his fifties with active COVID-19.

CDR3 in DNA: TGTGCCAGCAGCTCCCGGCGGAGTTCGGATGAGCAGTTCTTC. This sequence encodes CASSSRRSSDEQFF. The chain links TRBV2 to TRBJ2-1; D is uncertain. This CDR3 has 14 residues. Trimming removed 6 bases at V and 8 bases at J, with 17 bases between. Germline assignment: CDR1 SNHLY and CDR2 FYNNEI.

The V gene is TRBV9, the J gene TRBJ2-1; no clear D gene. The CDR3 has 15 amino acids. Germline values: CDR1 SGDLS, CDR2 YYNGEE. V lost 0 bases and J lost 0, with 7 bases in between. The CDR3 bases are TGTGCCAGCAGCGTAGACCCAGGCTCCTACAATGAGCAGTTCTTC. Encoded protein: CASSVDPGSYNEQFF.

This chain joins TRBV29-1 and TRBJ1-1; 7 nucleotides line up with TRBD1. The CDR3 is 13 residues long. From germline, CDR1 is SQVTM and CDR2 ANQGSEA. Trimming removed 4 bases from V and 0 bases from J; junction bases left unmatched: 2. The CDR3 loop reads CSVAGTVNTEAFF. The DNA of the CDR3 is TGCAGCGTTGCCGGGACAGTGAACACTGAAGCTTTCTTT.

The chain has TRBV5-4 and TRBJ2-5, with TRBD1 matching 8 bases. Germline CDR1 and CDR2: SGHNT and YYREEE (reference sequence). This CDR3 contains 15 residues. Germline trimming cut 1 base from V and 2 bases from J; bases unmatched to any gene: 4. The chain's CDR3 is CASSLHRTGQETQYF. CDR3 bases: TGTGCCAGCAGCTTGCACCGGACAGGGCAAGAGACCCAGTACTTC.

This rearrangement joins TRBV24-1 to TRBJ2-2, with 9 bases fitting TRBD1. The V and J ends lost 9 bases and 3 bases, in that order; junction bases with no gene match: 4. The CDR3 length is 14 residues. Germline loops: CDR1 KGHDR, CDR2 SFDVKD. CDR3 in amino acids: CATQTGGYTGELFF. For the CDR3, the DNA is TGTGCCACCCAGACAGGGGGGTACACCGGGGAGCTGTTTTTT.

V usage is TRBV6-6 and J usage is TRBJ2-1, with D perhaps TRBD2 (7 bases). Per the germline V gene, CDR1 is MNHNY and CDR2 is SVGAGI (reference sequence). Deletions cut 7 bases from V and 4 bases from J, with 17 bases between. CDR3 size: 15 residues. This CDR3 reads CASNKGVGLYNEQFF. The CDR3 DNA sequence: TGTGCCAGCAACAAGGGGGTGGGACTATACAATGAGCAGTTCTTC.

V is TRBV27 and J is TRBJ1-1; no reliable D call. The CDR3 consists of 15 residues. The V and J ends lost 5 bases and 1 base respectively, with 14 bases between them. The germline CDR1 and CDR2 sequences are MNHEY and SMNVEV (reference sequence). CDR3 nucleotides: TGTGCCAGCAGTACGCCGGGAGGGAAGAACACTGAAGCTTTCTTT. Protein product: CASSTPGGKNTEAFF.

The chain combines TRBV7-8 with TRBJ2-4, with a possible D match to TRBD1 (6 bases). This CDR3 has 17 amino acids. Per germline, CDR1 SGHVS and CDR2 FQNEAQ. The V end was cut by 1 base, the J end by 0 bases, with 13 bases between. The CDR3 nucleotides are TGTGCCAGCAGCTTAGTTGTCAGGGGCCTAGCCAAAAACATTCAGTACTTC. This gives the protein CASSLVVRGLAKNIQYF.

The chain joins TRBV2 to TRBJ2-2; 9 bases line up with TRBD2. The CDR3 is made up of 14 amino acids. Germline V CDR1 and CDR2: SNHLY, FYNNEI. V trimming: 8 bases; J trimming: 4 bases; junction bases outside the gene matches: 5. Here the CDR3 reads CASQRRGGTGELFF. Written as DNA, the CDR3 is TGTGCCAGCCAGCGGCGGGGGGGCACCGGGGAGCTGTTTTTT.

CDR3: CASSPGTGDTGELFF. The CDR3, as DNA: TGTGCCAGCTCACCCGGGACAGGGGACACCGGGGAGCTGTTTTTT. The V gene is TRBV18, the J gene TRBJ2-2; 10 bases are shared with TRBD1. The CDR3 loop spans 15 amino acids. From germline, CDR1 is KGHSH and CDR2 LQKENI. V was clipped by 3 bases and J by 3 bases; unmatched bases: 1.

This rearrangement joins TRBV6-5 to TRBJ1-2; tentatively, D is TRBD1 (6 bases). The V gene's germline CDR1 is MNHEY and CDR2 SVGAGI. Trimming took off 6 bases at V and 1 base at J, with 9 bases between the two ends. CDR3 length: 13 residues. The CDR3 sequence: CASRARGNYGYTF. As DNA, the CDR3 is TGTGCCAGCAGGGCCAGGGGTAACTATGGCTACACCTTC.

The chain combines TRBV5-1 with TRBJ1-1; D is ambiguous. CDR1 SGHRS and CDR2 YFSETQ come from the germline V gene. The CDR3 has 14 amino acids. V lost 4 bases and J lost 1, with 11 bases in between. The DNA of the CDR3 is TGCGCCAGCAGCCTTCTGGGCCAGAACACTGAAGCTTTCTTT. This translates into CASSLLGQNTEAFF.

This clone was detected only once. The chain couples TRBV19 to TRBJ1-2, with TRBD1 matching 9 bases. This CDR3 spans 13 amino acids. The J segment lost 8 bases and the V segment lost 5 bases, leaving 6 bases of the junction unmatched. Per the germline V gene, CDR1 is LNHDA and CDR2 is SQIVND (reference sequence). The CDR3 DNA is TGTGCCAGTAGTCCACCCGGACAGGGGGGCTACACCTTC. Protein: CASSPPGQGGYTF.

This chain joins TRBV14 and TRBJ2-3; 7 bases are a match to TRBD2. This CDR3 has 14 residues. In germline, CDR1 is SGHDN, CDR2 FVKESK. The ends lost 4 bases at V and 0 bases at J; junction bases unmatched: 1. The CDR3 region is CASSPLASTDTQYF. CDR3 in DNA: TGTGCCAGCAGCCCACTAGCGAGCACAGATACGCAGTATTTT.

This clone was seen a handful of times. The chain combines TRBV5-4 with TRBJ2-4; 7 bases match TRBD1. The CDR3 loop spans 14 amino acids. V shed 4 bases and J 5 bases; nucleotides not matched to a gene: 6. Germline CDR1 and CDR2: SGHNT and YYREEE (reference sequence). CDR3 sequence (DNA): TGTGCCAGCAGCCAGACAGGGCTACAAAACATTCAGTACTTC. Encoded protein: CASSQTGLQNIQYF.

The rearrangement joins TRBV6-5 to TRBJ1-4, with a tentative D call TRBD1 (6 bases). The CDR3 consists of 13 residues. Trimming shortened V by 6 bases and J by 6 bases, and 11 bases separated the two germline ends. The germline V gene encodes CDR1 MNHEY and CDR2 SVGAGI. The chain's CDR3 is CASRTDRYEKLFF. DNA for the CDR3: TGTGCCAGCAGGACGGACAGATATGAAAAACTGTTTTTT.

This chain joins TRBV2 and TRBJ2-1, with 16 bases identical to TRBD2. From germline, CDR1 is SNHLY and CDR2 FYNNEI. V lost 7 bases and J lost 8; bases outside the gene matches: 2. This CDR3 comprises 14 residues. The CDR3: CASKGLAGGHEQFF. CDR3 nucleotides: TGTGCCAGCAAGGGACTAGCGGGGGGGCATGAGCAGTTCTTC.

This rearrangement joins TRBV5-6 to TRBJ2-2; D is ambiguous. V lost 4 bases to trimming and J lost 0 bases, with 7 bases between them. The CDR3 covers 14 residues. Germline-derived CDR1 and CDR2 are SGHDT and YYEEEE. For the CDR3, the DNA is TGTGCCAGCAGCCCTAGGTCGAACACCGGGGAGCTGTTTTTT. This gives the protein CASSPRSNTGELFF.

The chain employs TRBV18 and TRBJ1-1; D is perhaps TRBD1 (5 bases). Germline assignment: CDR1 KGHSH and CDR2 LQKENI. The V and J ends lost 8 bases and 7 bases respectively, with 11 bases between them. CDR3 length equals 11 residues. CDR3 region: CASQAGDEAFF. The CDR3 coding sequence is TGTGCCAGCCAAGCGGGGGATGAAGCTTTCTTT.

The chain uses TRBV6-1 and TRBJ2-7; D is unclear. V was shortened by 0 bases and J by 2 bases, with 11 bases between the two germline ends. The germline V gene has CDR1 MNHNS and CDR2 SASEGT. The CDR3 has 15 amino acids. CDR3 loop: CASSEANPYPYEQYF. CDR3 nucleotide sequence: TGTGCCAGCAGTGAAGCAAATCCGTATCCCTACGAGCAGTACTTC.

The rearrangement links TRBV10-3 to TRBJ1-1; D remains ambiguous. The length of the CDR3 is 13 residues. The germline V gene encodes CDR1 ENHRY and CDR2 SYGVKD. The ends were cut back, 3 bases at V and 5 bases at J, with 10 bases in the middle. The DNA of the CDR3 is TGTGCCATCAGTGACCGTCAGATGACTGAAGCTTTCTTT. This encodes CAISDRQMTEAFF.

This clone was detected only once. The chain combines TRBV5-4 with TRBJ2-7; 7 bases agree with TRBD1. The V segment lost 4 bases and the J segment 0 bases; nucleotides outside the gene matches: 4. This CDR3 region has 14 residues. The V gene's germline CDR1 is SGHNT and CDR2 YYREEE (reference sequence). The CDR3 region is CASSPDRSSYEQYF. For the CDR3, the DNA is TGTGCCAGCAGCCCGGACAGGAGCTCCTACGAGCAGTACTTC.

This chain links TRBV10-1 with TRBJ2-1; TRBD2 agrees at 8 bases. The CDR3 sequence is 16 residues long. Per germline, CDR1 WNHNN and CDR2 SYGVQD (reference sequence). V shed 0 bases and J 0 bases; nucleotides not matched to a gene: 1. The CDR3 region is CASSESGTSSYNEQFF. The CDR3 coding sequence is TGCGCCAGCAGTGAGTCCGGGACTAGCTCCTACAATGAGCAGTTCTTC.

The rearrangement links TRBV11-2 to TRBJ2-7; 7 bases fit TRBD1. The CDR3 is 18 amino acids. Germline CDR1 is SGHAT and CDR2 is FQNNGV. The junction had 17 bases not matched to a gene; V was cut back by 5 bases and J by 1 base. Here the CDR3 reads CASSARRSGTVSSYEQYF. As DNA, the CDR3 is TGTGCCAGCAGCGCAAGAAGATCCGGGACAGTTTCTTCCTACGAGCAGTACTTC.

The chain employs TRBV27 and TRBJ2-2, with a possible D match to TRBD2 (5 bases). This CDR3 is built from 17 residues. Germline assignment: CDR1 MNHEY and CDR2 SMNVEV (reference sequence). Trimming cost V 6 bases and J 7 bases, with 24 bases left between them. The CDR3 DNA follows: TGTGCCAGCAGCCAGCTGTTGGGGAGTGAGGTCAGCGGGGAGCTGTTTTTT. Amino acid sequence: CASSQLLGSEVSGELFF.

The V gene is TRBV15, the J gene TRBJ2-1; the D gene is possibly TRBD1 (6 bases). The CDR3 is made up of 16 amino acids. Trimming cost V 1 base and J 0 bases, with 10 bases left between them. The germline V gene encodes CDR1 LNHNV and CDR2 YYDKDF (reference sequence). CDR3 DNA: TGTGCCACCAGCAGAGGGACAGCGAACTCCTACAATGAGCAGTTCTTC. It codes for CATSRGTANSYNEQFF. Looking up the rest from reference TRBV15 and TRBJ2-1 gives the full variable domain: DAMVIQNPRYQVTQFGKPVTLSCSQTLNHNVMYWYQQKSSQAPKLLFHYYDKDFNNEADTPDNFQSRRPNTSFCFLDIRSPGLGDTAMYLCATSRGTANSYNEQFFGPGTRLTVL.

This sequence joins TRBV5-4 and TRBJ1-1; 9 bases align to TRBD1. CDR3 length equals 14 residues. V lost 4 bases to trimming and J lost 3 bases; unmatched junction nucleotides: 4. The germline CDR1 and CDR2 sequences are SGHNT and YYREEE (reference sequence). The CDR3 region is CASSPRQGDTEAFF. The CDR3 DNA reads TGTGCCAGCAGCCCCCGACAGGGGGACACTGAAGCTTTCTTT.

DNA for the CDR3: TGCACCAGCAGCCCCGGGGATAGCGGGGACCAAGAGACCCAGTACTTC. Translating it yields CTSSPGDSGDQETQYF. The genes are TRBV1 and TRBJ2-5; the table's D call, TRBD2, was not checked against the DNA. TRBV1 corresponds to a pseudogene. The CDR3 runs 16 residues.